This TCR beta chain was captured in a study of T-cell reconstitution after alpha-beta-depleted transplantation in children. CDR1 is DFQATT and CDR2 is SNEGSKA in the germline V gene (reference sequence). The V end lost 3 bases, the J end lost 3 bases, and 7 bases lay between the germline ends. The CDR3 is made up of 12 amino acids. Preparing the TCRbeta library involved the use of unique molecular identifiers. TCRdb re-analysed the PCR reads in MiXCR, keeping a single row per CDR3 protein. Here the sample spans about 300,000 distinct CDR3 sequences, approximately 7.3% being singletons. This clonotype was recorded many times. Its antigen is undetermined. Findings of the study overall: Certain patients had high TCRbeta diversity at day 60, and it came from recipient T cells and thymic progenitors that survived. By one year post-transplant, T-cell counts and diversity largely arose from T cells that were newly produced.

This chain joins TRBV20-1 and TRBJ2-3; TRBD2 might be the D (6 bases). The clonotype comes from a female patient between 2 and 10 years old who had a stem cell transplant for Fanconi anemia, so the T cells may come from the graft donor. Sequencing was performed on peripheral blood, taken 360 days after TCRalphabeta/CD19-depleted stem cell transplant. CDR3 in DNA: TGCAGTGCTAGCGGGAGTACAGATACGCAGTATTTT. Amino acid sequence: CSASGSTDTQYF.